This T cell receptor (beta chain) was found in a study of shared clonotypes between healthy human individuals. Germline V gives CDR1 SGHRS, CDR2 YFSETQ. Trimming cost V 0 bases and J 0 bases, with 7 bases left between them. There are 16 residues in the CDR3. A remark on this clone: Other DNA variants within this sample encode the same CDR3.

Data came from immunoSEQ multiplex PCR; TCRdb stores just in-frame clones and leaves some out. The data contain 2 million to 2.5 million clones, approximately 90% of them singletons. This chain links TRBV5-1 with TRBJ2-6; D call uncertain. This receptor was obtained from a man in his late teens or twenties in good health. Some clones in this sample may be carry-over from other donors' samples. The material sequenced was naive CD4+ T cells from PBMCs. Subset here: CD45RA+ positively selected. CDR3 bases: TGCGCCAGCAGCTTGGGTCAGTTCTCTGGGGCCAACGTCCTGACTTTC. Translation gives CASSLGQFSGANVLTF.